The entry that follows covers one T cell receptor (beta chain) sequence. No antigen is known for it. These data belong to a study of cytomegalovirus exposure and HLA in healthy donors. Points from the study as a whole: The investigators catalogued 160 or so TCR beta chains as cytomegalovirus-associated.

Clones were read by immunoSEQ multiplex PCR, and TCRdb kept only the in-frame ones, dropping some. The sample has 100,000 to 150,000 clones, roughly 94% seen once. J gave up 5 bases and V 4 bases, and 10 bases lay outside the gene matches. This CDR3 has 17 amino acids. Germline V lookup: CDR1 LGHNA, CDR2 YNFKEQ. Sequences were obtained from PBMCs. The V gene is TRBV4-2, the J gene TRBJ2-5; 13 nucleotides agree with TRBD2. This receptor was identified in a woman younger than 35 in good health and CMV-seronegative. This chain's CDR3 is CASSPSLTSGGAETQYF. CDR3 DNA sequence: TGTGCCAGCAGCCCGAGCCTTACTAGCGGGGGGGCGGAGACCCAGTACTTC.